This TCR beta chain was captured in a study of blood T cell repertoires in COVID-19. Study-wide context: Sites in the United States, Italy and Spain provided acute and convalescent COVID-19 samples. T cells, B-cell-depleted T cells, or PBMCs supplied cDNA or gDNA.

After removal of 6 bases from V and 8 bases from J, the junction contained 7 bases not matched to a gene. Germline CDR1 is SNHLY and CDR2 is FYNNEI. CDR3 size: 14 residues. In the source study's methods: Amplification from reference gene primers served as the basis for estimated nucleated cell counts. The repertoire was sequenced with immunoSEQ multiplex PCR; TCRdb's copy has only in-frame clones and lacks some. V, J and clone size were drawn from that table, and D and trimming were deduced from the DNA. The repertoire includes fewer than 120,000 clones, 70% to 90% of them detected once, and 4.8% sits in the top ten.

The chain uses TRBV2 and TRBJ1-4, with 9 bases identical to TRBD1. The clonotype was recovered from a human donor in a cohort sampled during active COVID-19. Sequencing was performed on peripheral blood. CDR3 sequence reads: CASRGDRVEEKLFF. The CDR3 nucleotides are TGTGCCAGCAGAGGGGACAGGGTTGAAGAAAAACTGTTTTTT.